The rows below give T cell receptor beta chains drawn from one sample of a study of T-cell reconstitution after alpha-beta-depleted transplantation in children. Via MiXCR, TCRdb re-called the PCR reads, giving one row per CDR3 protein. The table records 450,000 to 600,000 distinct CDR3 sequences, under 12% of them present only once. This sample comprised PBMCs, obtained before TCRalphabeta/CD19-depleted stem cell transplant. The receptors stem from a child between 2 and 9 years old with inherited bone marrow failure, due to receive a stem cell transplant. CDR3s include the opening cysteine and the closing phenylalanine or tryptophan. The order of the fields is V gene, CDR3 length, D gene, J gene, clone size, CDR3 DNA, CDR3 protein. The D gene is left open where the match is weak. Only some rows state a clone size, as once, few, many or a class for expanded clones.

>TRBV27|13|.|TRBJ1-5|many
TGTGCCAGCACTGAGCCAGGGGCTCAGCCCCAGCATTTT
CASTEPGAQPQHF
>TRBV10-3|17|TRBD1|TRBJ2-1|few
TGTGCCATCAGTGATCTCCGACAGGGGGGTTCCTACAATGAGCAGTTCTTC
CAISDLRQGGSYNEQFF
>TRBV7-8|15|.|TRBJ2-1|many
TGTGCCAGCAGCTCAATGTCGGGGGTCTACAATGAGCAGTTCTTC
CASSSMSGVYNEQFF
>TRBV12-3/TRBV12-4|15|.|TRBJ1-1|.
TGTGCCAGCAGTTTATGGGACACCGAAAACACTGAAGCTTTCTTT
CASSLWDTENTEAFF
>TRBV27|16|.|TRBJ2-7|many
TGTGCCAGCAGTTTAGGGGGGGGCAGGGAATCCTACGAGCAGTACTTC
CASSLGGGRESYEQYF
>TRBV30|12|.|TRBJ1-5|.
TGTGCCTGGAGTAGATCGGATCAGCCCCAGCATTTT
CAWSRSDQPQHF
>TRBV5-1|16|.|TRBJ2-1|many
TGCGCCAGCAGCTTAACCGGGGACCCCGTCTACAATGAGCAGTTCTTC
CASSLTGDPVYNEQFF
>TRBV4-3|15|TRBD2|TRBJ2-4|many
TGCGCCAGCAGCCTTTACGCGGGAGGGCTGAACATTCAGTACTTC
CASSLYAGGLNIQYF
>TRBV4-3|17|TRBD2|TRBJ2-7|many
TGCGCCAGCAGCCACGAGCCTACTAGCGGGAGTTTCTACGAGCAGTACTTC
CASSHEPTSGSFYEQYF
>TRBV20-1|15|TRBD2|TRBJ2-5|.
TGCAGTGCGGGGGGACTAGCGGCGTACCAAGAGACCCAGTACTTC
CSAGGLAAYQETQYF
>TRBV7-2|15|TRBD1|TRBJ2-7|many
TGTGCCAGCAGCTCCCGGGACAGGGAAGCCTACGAGCAGTACTTC
CASSSRDREAYEQYF
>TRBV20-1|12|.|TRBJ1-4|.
TGCAGTGCTAGTGTCACTAATGAAAAACTGTTTTTT
CSASVTNEKLFF
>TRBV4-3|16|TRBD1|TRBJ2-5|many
TGCGCCAGCAGCCAAGGGACAGGGGGCTGGGAAGAGACCCAGTACTTC
CASSQGTGGWEETQYF
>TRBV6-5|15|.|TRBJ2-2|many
TGTGCCAGCAGTTACTCGGGTAGGGGCACCGGGGAGCTGTTTTTT
CASSYSGRGTGELFF
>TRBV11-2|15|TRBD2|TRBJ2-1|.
TGTGCCAGCAGCTTAGTTGGTACTAGCGGGACTGAGCAGTTCTTC
CASSLVGTSGTEQFF
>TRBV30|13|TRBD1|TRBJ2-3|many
TGTGCCTGGATCCAGGGGGGCACAGATACGCAGTATTTT
CAWIQGGTDTQYF
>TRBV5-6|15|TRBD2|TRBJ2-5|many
TGTGCCAGCAGCCCGGACCAACTAGCGGGGGAGACCCAGTACTTC
CASSPDQLAGETQYF
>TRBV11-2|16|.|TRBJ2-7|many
TGTGCCAGCAGCTTAGATTGGCGGAAGAGCTCCTACGAGCAGTACTTC
CASSLDWRKSSYEQYF
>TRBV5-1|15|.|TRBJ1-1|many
TGCGCCAGCAGGGACCTGACACTTATGAACACTGAAGCTTTCTTT
CASRDLTLMNTEAFF
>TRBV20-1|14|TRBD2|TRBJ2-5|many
TGCAGTGCTAGATGGGGGACTATCCAAGAGACCCAGTACTTC
CSARWGTIQETQYF
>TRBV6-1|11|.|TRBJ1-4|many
TGTGCCAGCAGTGATATCCAGGGGCTGTTTTTT
CASSDIQGLFF
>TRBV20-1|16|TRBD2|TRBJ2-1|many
TGCAGTGCTAACGGGGATGGGGCGGGAGGCTACAATGAGCAGTTCTTC
CSANGDGAGGYNEQFF
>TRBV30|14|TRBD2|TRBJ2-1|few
TGTGCCTGGACCCAGGGACTAGCTTTGGGTGAGCAGTTCTTC
CAWTQGLALGEQFF
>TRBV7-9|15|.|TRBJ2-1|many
TGTGCCAGCACCCCGGGGGAGCACGGGAATGATGAGCAGTTCTTC
CASTPGEHGNDEQFF
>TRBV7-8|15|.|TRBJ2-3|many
TGTGCCAGCAGCGTCCCGGAGATGGGCACAGATACGCAGTATTTT
CASSVPEMGTDTQYF
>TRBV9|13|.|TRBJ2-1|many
TGTGCCAGCGCACCGAGCTCCTACAATGAGCAGTTCTTC
CASAPSSYNEQFF
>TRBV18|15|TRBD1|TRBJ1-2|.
TGTGCCAGCTCACCACCCCCGACAGGGTTGAGTGGCTACACCTTC
CASSPPPTGLSGYTF
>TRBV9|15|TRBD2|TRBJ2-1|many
TGTGCCAGCAGCGAGGGACTAGCGGGAAGGGATGAGCAGTTCTTC
CASSEGLAGRDEQFF
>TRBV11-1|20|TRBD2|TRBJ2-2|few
TGTGCCAGCAGGCCGAGACTAGCGGGAGGCCCCATGGCGAACACCGGGGAGCTGTTTTTT
CASRPRLAGGPMANTGELFF
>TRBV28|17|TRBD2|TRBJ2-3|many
TGTGCCAGCAGTCCACCAGGACTAGCGGGAACCACAGATACGCAGTATTTT
CASSPPGLAGTTDTQYF
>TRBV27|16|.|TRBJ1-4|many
TGTGCCAGCAGTTTCTTGGTGCCCGGTACTAATGAAAAACTGTTTTTT
CASSFLVPGTNEKLFF
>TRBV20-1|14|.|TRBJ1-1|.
TGCAGTGGCCTGAGTTCGGGGCCGGGCACTGAAGCTTTCTTT
CSGLSSGPGTEAFF
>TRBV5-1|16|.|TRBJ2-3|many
TGCGCCAGCAGCTTGGTCGTTTTGCGGGACACAGATACGCAGTATTTT
CASSLVVLRDTDTQYF
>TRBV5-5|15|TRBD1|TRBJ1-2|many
TGTGCCAGCAGCTTGGAAAGCAGGGGGGGCTATGGCTACACCTTC
CASSLESRGGYGYTF
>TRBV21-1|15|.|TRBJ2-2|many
TGTGCCAGCAGCAAAGCGGTCTCGGTCACCGGGGAGCTGTTTTTT
CASSKAVSVTGELFF
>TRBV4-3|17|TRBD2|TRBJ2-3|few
TGCGCCAGCAGCCAAGAGTCTCTAGCGGGGGGCACAGATACGCAGTATTTT
CASSQESLAGGTDTQYF
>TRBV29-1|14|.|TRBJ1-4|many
TGCAGCGTTGAAGGACTTAACAGGAATGAAAAACTGTTTTTT
CSVEGLNRNEKLFF
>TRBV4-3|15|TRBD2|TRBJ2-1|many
TGCGCCAGCAGCCAAGAACTAGCGGAAAACAATGAGCAGTTCTTC
CASSQELAENNEQFF
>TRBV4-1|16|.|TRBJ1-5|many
TGCGCCAGCAGCCAAGATGCAGGGAATAGCAATCAGCCCCAGCATTTT
CASSQDAGNSNQPQHF
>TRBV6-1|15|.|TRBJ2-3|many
TGTGCCAGCAGTGACAACAGGGTTGAGGAAGATACGCAGTATTTT
CASSDNRVEEDTQYF
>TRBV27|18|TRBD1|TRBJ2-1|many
TGTGCCAGCAGCCCTACCCCGGCGAGGGGGCCCTCCTACAATGAGCAGTTCTTC
CASSPTPARGPSYNEQFF
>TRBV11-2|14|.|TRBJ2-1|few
TGTGCCAGCAGCTTAGCCGGACAGACAATTGAGCAGTTCTTC
CASSLAGQTIEQFF
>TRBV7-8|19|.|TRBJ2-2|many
TGTGCCAGCAGCCCGATATCTAGCTCAATTTGGCGTGACGCCGGGGAGCTGTTTTTT
CASSPISSSIWRDAGELFF
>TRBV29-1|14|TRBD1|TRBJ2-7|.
TGCAGCGTTTTTACCGGGACAGGGGCCTACGAGCAGTACTTC
CSVFTGTGAYEQYF
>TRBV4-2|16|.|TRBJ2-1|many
TGTGCCAGCAGCCAAGATATCAAGCAGGGCGGCAATGAGCAGTTCTTC
CASSQDIKQGGNEQFF
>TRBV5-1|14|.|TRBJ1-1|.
TGCGCCAGCAGCTGGGACGATTGGAACACTGAAGCTTTCTTT
CASSWDDWNTEAFF
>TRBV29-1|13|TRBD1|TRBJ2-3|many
TGCAGCGTGACGACAGGGTTAACAGATACGCAGTATTTT
CSVTTGLTDTQYF
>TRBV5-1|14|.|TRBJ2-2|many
TGCGCCAGCAGCTTGGTGGACTTCACTGGGGAGCTGTTTTTT
CASSLVDFTGELFF
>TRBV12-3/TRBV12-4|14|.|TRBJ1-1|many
TGTGCCAGCAGTTTAGCGCAAGGGAACACTGAAGCTTTCTTT
CASSLAQGNTEAFF
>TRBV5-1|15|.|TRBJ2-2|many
TGCGCCAGCAGCTTGGGGTCCGAACTCACCGGGGAGCTGTTTTTT
CASSLGSELTGELFF
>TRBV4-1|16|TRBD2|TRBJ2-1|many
TGCGCCAGCAGCAGGCTGGGACTAGCGGATTACAATGAGCAGTTCTTC
CASSRLGLADYNEQFF
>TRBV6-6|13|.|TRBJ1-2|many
TGTGCCAGCAGTTACGGAGCTAACTATGGCTACACCTTC
CASSYGANYGYTF
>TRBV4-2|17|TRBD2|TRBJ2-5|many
TGTGCCAGCAGCCAAGGACTAGCGGGAGTAGGAAGAGAGACCCAGTACTTC
CASSQGLAGVGRETQYF
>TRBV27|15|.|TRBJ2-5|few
TGTGCCAGCGCCCCTAACCGGGCAGGTTGGGAGACCCAGTACTTC
CASAPNRAGWETQYF